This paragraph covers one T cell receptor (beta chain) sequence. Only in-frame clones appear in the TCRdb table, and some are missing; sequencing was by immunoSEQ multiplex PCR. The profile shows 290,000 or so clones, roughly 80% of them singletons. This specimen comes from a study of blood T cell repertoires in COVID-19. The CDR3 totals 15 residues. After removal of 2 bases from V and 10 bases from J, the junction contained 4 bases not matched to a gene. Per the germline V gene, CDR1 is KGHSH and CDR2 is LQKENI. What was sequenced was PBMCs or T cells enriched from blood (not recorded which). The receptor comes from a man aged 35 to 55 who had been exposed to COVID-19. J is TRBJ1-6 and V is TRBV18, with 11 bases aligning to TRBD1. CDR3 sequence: CASSPAGTGGSPLHF. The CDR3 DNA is TGTGCCAGCTCACCAGCCGGGACAGGGGGATCACCCCTCCACTTT.